These T cell receptor beta chains were read from a single sample in a study of blood T cell repertoires in COVID-19. Sequenced by immunoSEQ multiplex PCR; TCRdb stores in-frame clones only, minus some. The sample holds about 280,000 clones, 83% seen once. Sequences were obtained from peripheral blood. These receptor sequences come from a woman aged 50 to 60 who had recovered from COVID-19. CDR3s include the opening cysteine and the closing phenylalanine or tryptophan. D genes are given only for firm matches. The size entry is marked missing in some rows and otherwise reads once, few, many or a size class.

clone size: -; D gene: -; V gene: TRBV6-5; J gene: TRBJ2-1; CDR3 protein: CASSSGPPYNEQFF; CDR3 DNA: TGTGCCAGCAGTTCAGGTCCACCCTACAATGAGCAGTTCTTC
clone size: -; D gene: -; V gene: TRBV5-1; J gene: TRBJ1-2; CDR3 protein: CASSTRVSNYGYTF; CDR3 DNA: TGCGCCAGCAGCACCCGGGTCTCTAACTATGGCTACACCTTC
clone size: -; D gene: TRBD1; V gene: TRBV7-2; J gene: TRBJ2-7; CDR3 protein: CASRSTGGPPTF; CDR3 DNA: TGTGCCAGCAGATCTACAGGGGGCCCCCCTACCTTC
clone size: -; D gene: -; V gene: TRBV28; J gene: TRBJ2-2; CDR3 protein: CVVGQGINTGELFF; CDR3 DNA: TGTGTGGTTGGGCAGGGGATTAACACCGGGGAGCTGTTTTTT
clone size: -; D gene: -; V gene: TRBV30; J gene: TRBJ1-2; CDR3 protein: CAWSGQESSYTF; CDR3 DNA: TGTGCCTGGAGTGGGCAGGAAAGTAGCTACACCTTC
clone size: few; D gene: -; V gene: TRBV28; J gene: TRBJ2-2; CDR3 protein: CASTSSLGVAGELFF; CDR3 DNA: TGTGCCAGCACCTCGTCGTTGGGCGTTGCCGGGGAGCTGTTTTTT
clone size: few; D gene: -; V gene: TRBV27; J gene: TRBJ1-1; CDR3 protein: CASRKQGLNTEAFF; CDR3 DNA: TGTGCCAGCAGGAAACAGGGCTTGAACACTGAAGCTTTCTTT
clone size: -; D gene: -; V gene: TRBV11-3; J gene: TRBJ2-1; CDR3 protein: CASGRAQGSGQFF; CDR3 DNA: TGTGCCAGCGGGAGGGCCCAGGGGTCGGGGCAGTTCTTC
clone size: -; D gene: -; V gene: TRBV11-2; J gene: TRBJ1-4; CDR3 protein: CASSSWSLGNEKLFF; CDR3 DNA: TGTGCCAGCAGCTCCTGGAGCTTGGGTAATGAAAAACTGTTTTTT
clone size: -; D gene: -; V gene: TRBV3-1/TRBV3-2; J gene: TRBJ2-7; CDR3 protein: CASSQDGAGSYEQYF; CDR3 DNA: TGTGCCAGCAGCCAAGACGGGGCGGGGTCCTACGAGCAGTACTTC
clone size: -; D gene: -; V gene: TRBV3-1/TRBV3-2; J gene: TRBJ2-1; CDR3 protein: CASRKWASAWLDEQFF; CDR3 DNA: TGTGCCAGCAGGAAATGGGCTAGCGCTTGGTTGGATGAGCAGTTCTTC
clone size: -; D gene: -; V gene: TRBV4-3; J gene: TRBJ2-6; CDR3 protein: CASSQDQTSSGANVLTF; CDR3 DNA: TGCGCCAGCAGCCAAGACCAAACTAGCTCTGGGGCCAACGTCCTGACTTTC
clone size: -; D gene: TRBD1; V gene: TRBV7-8; J gene: TRBJ1-6; CDR3 protein: CASSLDDRVSPLHF; CDR3 DNA: TGTGCCAGCAGCTTAGACGACAGGGTGTCACCCCTCCACTTT
clone size: -; D gene: -; V gene: TRBV19; J gene: TRBJ1-1; CDR3 protein: CASSIVAGPTNTEAFF; CDR3 DNA: TGTGCCAGTAGTATAGTGGCGGGACCCACGAACACTGAAGCTTTCTTT
clone size: -; D gene: -; V gene: TRBV6-5; J gene: TRBJ2-7; CDR3 protein: CASNSGPASYEQYF; CDR3 DNA: TGTGCCAGCAATAGCGGCCCCGCCTCCTACGAGCAGTACTTC
clone size: -; D gene: TRBD1; V gene: TRBV10-3; J gene: TRBJ2-3; CDR3 protein: CAISDQGGTDTQYF; CDR3 DNA: TGTGCCATCAGTGACCAGGGGGGCACAGATACGCAGTATTTT
clone size: once; D gene: TRBD2; V gene: TRBV5-1; J gene: TRBJ2-1; CDR3 protein: CASKRDTPGLANNEQFF; CDR3 DNA: TGCGCCAGCAAGAGGGACACTCCGGGACTAGCTAACAATGAGCAGTTCTTC
clone size: -; D gene: TRBD2; V gene: TRBV6-2/TRBV6-3; J gene: TRBJ2-3; CDR3 protein: CASSPGGEWSTDTQYF; CDR3 DNA: TGTGCCAGCAGTCCGGGGGGGGAATGGAGCACAGATACGCAGTATTTT
clone size: -; D gene: -; V gene: TRBV30; J gene: TRBJ1-2; CDR3 protein: CAWSVQGRAIYGYTF; CDR3 DNA: TGTGCCTGGAGTGTACAGGGCAGGGCAATCTATGGCTACACCTTC
clone size: -; D gene: -; V gene: TRBV2; J gene: TRBJ2-5; CDR3 protein: CASSYKYRTVQETQYF; CDR3 DNA: TGTGCCAGCTCGTACAAATATCGGACAGTCCAAGAGACCCAGTACTTC
clone size: -; D gene: -; V gene: TRBV25-1; J gene: TRBJ1-4; CDR3 protein: CASSEYGPSQLFF; CDR3 DNA: TGTGCCAGCAGTGAATATGGGCCTAGCCAACTGTTTTTT
clone size: few; D gene: -; V gene: TRBV7-3; J gene: TRBJ1-5; CDR3 protein: CASSTTHLESNQPQHF; CDR3 DNA: TGTGCCAGCAGCACAACACACCTTGAAAGCAATCAGCCCCAGCATTTT